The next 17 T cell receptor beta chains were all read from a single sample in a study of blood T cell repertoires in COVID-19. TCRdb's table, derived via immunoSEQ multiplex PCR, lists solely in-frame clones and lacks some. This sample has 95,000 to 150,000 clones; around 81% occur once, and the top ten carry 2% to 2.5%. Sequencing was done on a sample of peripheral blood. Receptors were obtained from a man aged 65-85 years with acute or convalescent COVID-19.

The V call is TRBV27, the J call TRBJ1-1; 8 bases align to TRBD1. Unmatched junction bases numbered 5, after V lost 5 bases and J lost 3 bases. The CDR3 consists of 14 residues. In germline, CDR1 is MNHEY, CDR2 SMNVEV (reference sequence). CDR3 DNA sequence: TGTGCCAGCAGTACGACAGGGGCCGACACTGAAGCTTTCTTT. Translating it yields CASSTTGADTEAFF.

DNA for the CDR3: TGTGCCAGCAGCTTAGGAGTAGTAACAGATACGCAGTATTTT. This sequence encodes CASSLGVVTDTQYF. The genes are TRBV11-2 and TRBJ2-3, with D unresolved. The V and J ends lost 1 base and 3 bases respectively, with 8 bases between them. Germline lookup yields CDR1 SGHAT and CDR2 FQNNGV. This CDR3 spans 14 amino acids.

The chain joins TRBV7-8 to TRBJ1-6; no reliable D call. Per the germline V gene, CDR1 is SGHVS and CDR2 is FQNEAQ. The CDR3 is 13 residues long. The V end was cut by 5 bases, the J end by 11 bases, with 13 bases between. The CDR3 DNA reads TGTGCCAGCAGCGCCGGTGGCAGGCCACCCCTCCACTTT. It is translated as CASSAGGRPPLHF. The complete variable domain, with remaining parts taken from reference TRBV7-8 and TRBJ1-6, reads GAGVSQSPRYKVAKRGQDVALRCDPISGHVSLFWYQQALGQGPEFLTYFQNEAQLDKSGLPSDRFFAERPEGSVSTLKIQRTQQEDSAVYLCASSAGGRPPLHFGNGTRLTVT.

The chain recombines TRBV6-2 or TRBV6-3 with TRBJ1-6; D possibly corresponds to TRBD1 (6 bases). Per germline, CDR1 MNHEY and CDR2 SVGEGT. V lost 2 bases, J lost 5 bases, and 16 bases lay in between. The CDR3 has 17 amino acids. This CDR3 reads CASSYGETGVDNSPLHF. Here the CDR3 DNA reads TGTGCCAGCAGTTACGGCGAGACAGGTGTCGATAATTCACCCCTCCACTTT.

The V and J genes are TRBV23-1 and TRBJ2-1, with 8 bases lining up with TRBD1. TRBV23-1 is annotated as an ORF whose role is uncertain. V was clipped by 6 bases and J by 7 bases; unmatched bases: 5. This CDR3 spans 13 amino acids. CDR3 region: CASRKDRANEQFF. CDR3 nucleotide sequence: TGCGCCAGCAGAAAGGACAGGGCAAATGAGCAGTTCTTC.

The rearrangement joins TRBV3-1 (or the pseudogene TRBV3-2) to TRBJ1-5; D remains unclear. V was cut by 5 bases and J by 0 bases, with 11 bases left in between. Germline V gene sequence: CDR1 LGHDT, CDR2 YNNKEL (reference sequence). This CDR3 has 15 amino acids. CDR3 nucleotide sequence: TGTGCCAGCAGCTTAAGTTACAATAGCAATCAGCCCCAGCATTTT. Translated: CASSLSYNSNQPQHF.

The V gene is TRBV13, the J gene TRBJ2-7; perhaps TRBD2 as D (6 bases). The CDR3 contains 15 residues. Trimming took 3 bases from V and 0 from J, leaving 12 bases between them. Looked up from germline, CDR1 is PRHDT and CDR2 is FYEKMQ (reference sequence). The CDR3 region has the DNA TGTGCCAGCAGCTTCCGGGACTTCCACTCCTACGAGCAGTACTTC. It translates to CASSFRDFHSYEQYF.

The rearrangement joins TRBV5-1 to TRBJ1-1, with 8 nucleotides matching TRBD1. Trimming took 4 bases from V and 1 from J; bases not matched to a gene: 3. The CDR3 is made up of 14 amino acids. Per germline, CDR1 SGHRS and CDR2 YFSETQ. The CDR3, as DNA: TGCGCCAGCAGCACCACAGGGGGGAACACTGAAGCTTTCTTT. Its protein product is CASSTTGGNTEAFF.

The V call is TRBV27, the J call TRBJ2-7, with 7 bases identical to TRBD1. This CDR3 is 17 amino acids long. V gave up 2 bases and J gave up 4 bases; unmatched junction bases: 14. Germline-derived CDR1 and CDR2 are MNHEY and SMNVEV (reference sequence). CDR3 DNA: TGTGCCAGCAGTTTAAGGGGTCCAGGGTCAGGGGGATACGAGCAGTACTTC. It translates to CASSLRGPGSGGYEQYF.

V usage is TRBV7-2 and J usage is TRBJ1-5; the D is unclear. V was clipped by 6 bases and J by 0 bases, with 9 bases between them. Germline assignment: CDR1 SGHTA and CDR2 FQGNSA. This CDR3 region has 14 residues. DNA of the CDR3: TGTGCCAGCAGTCGGTTCCATAGCAATCAGCCCCAGCATTTT. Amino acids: CASSRFHSNQPQHF.

For the CDR3, the DNA is TGTGCCAGCAGTATCTTCAGGGGCTATGGCTACACCTTC. Its translation: CASSIFRGYGYTF. V and J are TRBV27 and TRBJ1-2, with D perhaps TRBD1 (6 bases). This CDR3 contains 13 residues. Trimming stripped 5 bases from V and 4 bases from J, with 11 bases between. The germline V gene has CDR1 MNHEY and CDR2 SMNVEV (reference sequence).

CDR3 DNA sequence: TGTGCCAGCAGCCCGGACAGGGTTAACACTGAAGCTTTCTTT. Its translation: CASSPDRVNTEAFF. This chain connects TRBV11-3 to TRBJ1-1, with TRBD1 matching over 8 bases. The CDR3 runs 14 residues. Germline values: CDR1 SGHNT, CDR2 YENEEA. The junction had 4 bases not matched to a gene; V was cut back by 5 bases and J by 2 bases.

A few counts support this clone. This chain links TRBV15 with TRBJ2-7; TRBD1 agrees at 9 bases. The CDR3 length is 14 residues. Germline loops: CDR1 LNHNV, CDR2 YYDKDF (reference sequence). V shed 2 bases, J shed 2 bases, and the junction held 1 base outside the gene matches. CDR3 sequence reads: CATSRYRGPYEQYF. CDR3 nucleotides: TGTGCCACCAGCAGATACAGGGGGCCCTACGAGCAGTACTTC.

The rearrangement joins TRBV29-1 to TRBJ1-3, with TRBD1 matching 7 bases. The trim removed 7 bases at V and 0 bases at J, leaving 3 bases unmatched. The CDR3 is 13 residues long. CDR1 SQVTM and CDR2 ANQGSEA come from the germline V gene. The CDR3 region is CSAGTDSGNTIYF. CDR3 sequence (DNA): TGCAGCGCCGGGACAGACTCTGGAAACACCATATATTTT.

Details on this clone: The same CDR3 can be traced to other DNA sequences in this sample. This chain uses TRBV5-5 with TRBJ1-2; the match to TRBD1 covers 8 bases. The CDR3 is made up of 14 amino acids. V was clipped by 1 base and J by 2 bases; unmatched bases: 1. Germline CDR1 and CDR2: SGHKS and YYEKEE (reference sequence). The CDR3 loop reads CASSLQGANYGYTF. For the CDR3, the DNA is TGTGCCAGCAGCTTGCAGGGGGCAAACTATGGCTACACCTTC.

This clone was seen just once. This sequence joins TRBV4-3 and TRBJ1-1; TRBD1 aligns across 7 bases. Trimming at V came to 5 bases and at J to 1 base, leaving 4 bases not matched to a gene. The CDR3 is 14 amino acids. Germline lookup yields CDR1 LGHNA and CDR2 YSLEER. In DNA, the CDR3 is TGCGCCAGCAGCAAAGGGACAGAGAACACTGAAGCTTTCTTT. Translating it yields CASSKGTENTEAFF.

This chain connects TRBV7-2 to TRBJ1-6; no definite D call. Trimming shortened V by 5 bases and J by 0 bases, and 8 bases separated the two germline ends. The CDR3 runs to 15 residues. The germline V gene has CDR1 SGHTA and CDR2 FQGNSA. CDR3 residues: CASSGSSSYNSPLHF. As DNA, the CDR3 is TGTGCCAGCAGCGGCTCAAGCTCCTATAATTCACCCCTCCACTTT.